A selection of T cell receptor beta chains follows, all from one sample in a study of CD8 T cells in ankylosing spondylitis. In TCRdb, the 5' RACE reads were re-called with MiXCR into one record per CDR3 protein. The table lists some 130,000 distinct CDR3 sequences, just under 7.5% of them singletons. The sample taken for sequencing was blood, either unsorted or a sorted T cell fraction (not recorded which). All receptors come from a female donor with ankylosing spondylitis or in good health (not recorded which). CDR3s include the opening cysteine and the closing phenylalanine or tryptophan. Fields, in order: J gene, V gene, CDR3 protein.

TRBJ2-7 | TRBV20-1 | CSASGQAGQYF
TRBJ1-2 | TRBV20-1 | CSATGTAYYGYTF
TRBJ2-7 | TRBV27 | CASSRRQGPLVYEQYF
TRBJ2-3 | TRBV5-1 | CASSSRQSSTDTQYF
TRBJ1-6 | TRBV19 | CASSTFSGLSSYNSPLHF
TRBJ2-1 | TRBV20-1 | CSARRSSGGARDEQFF
TRBJ2-1 | TRBV6-1 | CASNDPPSEQFF
TRBJ1-2 | TRBV20-1 | CSACPEVGGYTF
TRBJ1-1 | TRBV6-5 | CASRTGSSEAFF
TRBJ1-1 | TRBV25-1 | CASQGMVNTEAFF
TRBJ2-1 | TRBV6-4 | CASSDTDRGNEQFF
TRBJ2-7 | TRBV7-2 | CASSLVGTGASYEQYF
TRBJ1-2 | TRBV29-1 | CSVAQGTYGYTF
TRBJ2-3 | TRBV4-2 | CASSRSKSSTDTQYF
TRBJ1-1 | TRBV30 | CAWSIGEAFF
TRBJ1-1 | TRBV28 | CASNNPGEAFF
TRBJ2-5 | TRBV7-2 | CASSRTSAEETQYF
TRBJ2-3 | TRBV20-1 | CSASVGRPPDTQYF
TRBJ2-1 | TRBV9 | CASSPDRLRSEQFF
TRBJ1-2 | TRBV12-3/TRBV12-4 | CASSFIGDYGYTF
TRBJ1-4 | TRBV20-1 | CSARDLGRNEKLFF
TRBJ2-2 | TRBV20-1 | CSVSGRGTGELFF
TRBJ1-1 | TRBV12-3/TRBV12-4 | CASTVWGDPEAFF
TRBJ1-3 | TRBV5-1 | CASSSSLSGNTIYF
TRBJ2-7 | TRBV4-1 | CASSLLPGASYEQYF
TRBJ2-7 | TRBV27 | CASSKNKWTGAIPYEQYF
TRBJ1-1 | TRBV6-5 | CASSSQGTEAFF
TRBJ2-7 | TRBV4-2 | CASSQAVRGEQYF
TRBJ2-3 | TRBV4-1 | CASSQPGLAGGTDTQYF
TRBJ1-4 | TRBV20-1 | CSARGQNEKLFF
TRBJ1-1 | TRBV20-1 | CSARGGAVDTEAFF
TRBJ1-1 | TRBV7-2 | CASRLKREAFF
TRBJ2-2 | TRBV6-2/TRBV6-3 | CASSYGQGNTGELFF
TRBJ2-7 | TRBV29-1 | CSVDDGAHEQYF
TRBJ2-7 | TRBV12-3/TRBV12-4 | CASSFDRYEQYF
TRBJ1-5 | TRBV15 | CATSKGGSQPQHF
TRBJ2-3 | TRBV6-1 | CASRPQGAWADTQYF
TRBJ2-3 | TRBV29-1 | CSVVPGQGDTDTQYF
TRBJ1-4 | TRBV27 | CASSLQGEVQEKLFF
TRBJ1-3 | TRBV7-9 | CATRTGEGNTIYF
TRBJ1-6 | TRBV7-2 | CASSSFGTKGNSPLHF